This paragraph reports one TCR beta chain. The CDR3 covers 14 residues. In germline, CDR1 is GTSNPN, CDR2 SVGIG (reference sequence). V was cut by 4 bases and J by 3 bases, with 10 bases left in between. In the source study's methods: It was from reference gene primer amplification that nucleated cell counts were estimated. Sequencing used immunoSEQ multiplex PCR; TCRdb keeps in-frame clones, though not all of them. The DNA gave D and trimming, while V, J and clone size come from that table. The sample records about 180,000 clones, 75% to 90% being singletons. This entry comes from a study of blood T cell repertoires in COVID-19. Across the whole study: T cells, B-cell-depleted T cells, or PBMCs provided the cDNA or gDNA that served as material.

The rearrangement uses TRBV30 and TRBJ1-6; D is undetermined. The TCR comes from a woman between 55 and 75 years old with acute or convalescent COVID-19. The sequencing input was peripheral blood. As DNA, the CDR3 is TGTGCCTGGAACCGAGGAGACTATAATTCACCCCTCCACTTT. Translating gives CAWNRGDYNSPLHF.